These 10 T cell receptor beta chains originate from one sample sequenced in a study of cytomegalovirus exposure and HLA in healthy donors. This PCR relied on a set of 60 Vbeta primers and 13 Jbeta primers. This table comes from immunoSEQ multiplex PCR, and its TCRdb copy is limited to in-frame clones, with some not included. Of about 120,000 clones listed, 80% are singletons. Sequenced input: PBMCs. The receptors shown here come from a female donor in good health and CMV-seropositive.

This clone has just one count. This CDR3 is CASSLLSTVSYEQYF. CDR3 DNA: TGCGCCAGCAGCTTGTTGTCGACAGTCTCCTACGAGCAGTACTTC. The rearrangement joins TRBV5-1 to TRBJ2-7, with D possibly TRBD1 on 5 matching bases. Germline assignment: CDR1 SGHRS and CDR2 YFSETQ. There are 15 residues in the CDR3. V lost 1 base, J lost 0 bases, and 11 bases lay in between.

This clone has only one observation. The chain joins TRBV7-9 to TRBJ1-5; D might be TRBD1 (5 bases). Germline values: CDR1 SEHNR, CDR2 FQNEAQ (reference sequence). The CDR3 has 17 residues. The germline V and J ends were trimmed by 3 bases and 2 bases, with 17 bases remaining between them. CDR3: CASSFSVGGGGNQPQHF. In DNA, the CDR3 is TGTGCCAGCAGCTTCTCGGTTGGGGGGGGTGGCAATCAGCCCCAGCATTTT.

This rearrangement joins TRBV5-1 to TRBJ2-3; possible D gene TRBD2, 5 bases. Germline CDR1 is SGHRS and CDR2 is YFSETQ. This CDR3 has 16 amino acids. Trimming stripped 1 base from V and 2 bases from J, with 14 bases between. Here the CDR3 reads CASSLSSSPHTDTQYF. Written as DNA, the CDR3 is TGCGCCAGCAGCTTGTCTAGCTCCCCACACACAGATACGCAGTATTTT.

The rearrangement links TRBV7-2 to TRBJ1-3; 7 bases map to TRBD1. The CDR3 runs to 16 residues. Germline trimming cut 1 base from V and 2 bases from J; bases unmatched to any gene: 5. CDR1 SGHTA and CDR2 FQGNSA come from the germline V gene. The CDR3 loop is CASSLDYGTAGNTIYF. In DNA, the CDR3 is TGTGCCAGCAGCTTAGATTACGGGACAGCTGGAAACACCATATATTTT.

The rearrangement uses TRBV19 and TRBJ1-5, with unresolved D. The CDR3 runs 17 residues. V was pared by 2 bases and J by 7 bases, with 21 bases between. Germline V gene lookup returns CDR1 LNHDA and CDR2 SQIVND (reference sequence). As DNA, the CDR3 is TGTGCCAGTAGTATAAAAATTTTGGGCAGCGGGTACCAGCCCCAGCATTTT. Encoded protein: CASSIKILGSGYQPQHF.

The chain employs TRBV5-8 and TRBJ2-3; D uncertain. V was clipped by 0 bases and J by 8 bases, with 4 bases between them. Germline V gives CDR1 SGHTS, CDR2 YDEGEE. This CDR3 is built from 11 residues. For the CDR3, the DNA is TGTGCCAGCAGCTTGGGAGTTACGCAGTATTTT. It is translated as CASSLGVTQYF.

V usage is TRBV4-1 and J usage is TRBJ2-7; D is ambiguous. Trimming removed 0 bases from V and 12 bases from J, with 18 bases in between. The germline V gene encodes CDR1 MGHRA and CDR2 YSYEKL. The CDR3 contains 14 residues. This chain's CDR3 is CASSQEQQLPVRYF. The CDR3 DNA reads TGCGCCAGCAGCCAAGAGCAACAGCTCCCCGTTCGGTACTTC.

The chain links TRBV19 to TRBJ1-1, with D perhaps TRBD1 (6 bases). The germline V gene encodes CDR1 LNHDA and CDR2 SQIVND (reference sequence). This CDR3 is built from 14 residues. The V gene lost 5 bases and the J gene lost 2 bases, with 12 bases spanning the gap. The CDR3, as DNA: TGTGCCAGTAGTCCGAGGACAGCCAACACTGAAGCTTTCTTT. Translation: CASSPRTANTEAFF.

V and J are TRBV10-1 and TRBJ2-7; 7 bases match TRBD1. The CDR3 totals 16 residues. Germline V lookup: CDR1 WNHNN, CDR2 SYGVQD (reference sequence). V lost 8 bases, J lost 7 bases, and 20 bases stayed unmatched. The DNA for the CDR3 is TGCGCCAGCCTGCTGGTACCGGGACAGACGCCCCAGGAGCAGTACTTC. It translates to CASLLVPGQTPQEQYF.

V gene TRBV7-2 combines with J gene TRBJ1-2; 8 bases agree with TRBD1. The CDR3 has 15 amino acids. Trimming cost V 5 bases and J 5 bases; bases outside gene matches: 10. The germline V gene encodes CDR1 SGHTA and CDR2 FQGNSA. The CDR3: CASSPSGGERYGYTF. The CDR3 nucleotides are TGTGCCAGCAGCCCTTCAGGGGGCGAGAGGTATGGCTACACCTTC. Full variable domain (missing parts from reference TRBV7-2 and TRBJ1-2): GAGVSQSPSNKVTEKGKDVELRCDPISGHTALYWYRQSLGQGLEFLIYFQGNSAPDKSGLPSDRFSAERTGGSVSTLTIQRTQQEDSAVYLCASSPSGGERYGYTFGSGTRLTVV.